The 5 T cell receptor beta chains reported below all come from one sample, sequenced in a study of shared clonotypes between healthy human individuals. This table comes from immunoSEQ multiplex PCR, and its TCRdb copy is limited to in-frame clones, with some not included. This sample has 740,000 or so clones, with roughly 73% found just once. The material sequenced was memory CD4+ T cells sorted from blood. Subset here: CD45RA-negative fraction. These receptors originate from a woman aged 25 to 45 in good health.

The chain joins TRBV30 to TRBJ1-5; D perhaps matches TRBD1 (5 bases). The V gene's germline CDR1 is GTSNPN and CDR2 SVGIG (reference sequence). The CDR3 has 15 amino acids. Trimming stripped 0 bases from V and 5 bases from J, with 14 bases between. The CDR3 nucleotides read TGTGCCTGGAGTGTACGCCGGGGCCCGTATCAGCCCCAGCATTTT. The encoded protein is CAWSVRRGPYQPQHF.

The chain combines TRBV5-6 with TRBJ2-5; D may be TRBD2 (7 bases). V was cut by 5 bases and J by 7 bases, with 21 bases left in between. Germline V lookup: CDR1 SGHDT, CDR2 YYEEEE. CDR3 length equals 15 residues. This chain's CDR3 is CASSSIDRREGTQYF. In DNA form, the CDR3 reads TGTGCCAGCAGTTCGATCGACAGGAGGGAGGGGACCCAGTACTTC.

The chain has TRBV5-1 and TRBJ2-5; D remains unclear. Trimming pared 0 bases from V and 4 bases from J, leaving 7 bases between. Germline V gene lookup returns CDR1 SGHRS and CDR2 YFSETQ. This CDR3 has 13 residues. DNA of the CDR3: TGCGCCAGCAGCTTGGAAGTTCCAGAGACCCAGTACTTC. Protein: CASSLEVPETQYF.

The chain has TRBV2 and TRBJ1-1, with D tentatively TRBD1 (6 bases). The germline CDR1 and CDR2 sequences are SNHLY and FYNNEI. The CDR3 runs to 15 residues. V gave up 6 bases and J gave up 4 bases, with 18 bases separating them. The CDR3 DNA reads TGTGCCAGCAGCCCCCAAGGCGGAGGGGGCACTGAAGCTTTCTTT. The encoded protein is CASSPQGGGGTEAFF. Full variable domain (rest looked up from reference TRBV2 and TRBJ1-1): EPEVTQTPSHQVTQMGQEVILRCVPISNHLYFYWYRQILGQKVEFLVSFYNNEISEKSEIFDDQFSVERPDGSNFTLKIRSTKLEDSAMYFCASSPQGGGGTEAFFGQGTRLTVV.

This chain uses TRBV7-9 with TRBJ2-5, with D possibly TRBD1 on 6 matching bases. V was cut by 3 bases and J by 5 bases, with 13 bases left in between. The CDR3 runs to 14 residues. The germline gives CDR1 SEHNR, CDR2 FQNEAQ (reference sequence). Written as DNA, the CDR3 is TGTGCCAGCAGCTTCCCCCAGGGGAAGGAGACCCAGTACTTC. Its protein product is CASSFPQGKETQYF.